One T cell receptor (beta chain) is described in this entry. This clone occurred a few times. Its specific antigen is unknown. Per-base qualities were not stored, and no clone one base away is much larger. What this sample's time point label stands for: about 4 weeks on oral tofacitinib. This specimen's treatment or condition label, interpreted: oral pan-JAK inhibitor, 5-10 mg twice daily. From alopecia areata patients, peripheral blood was collected along with lesional scalp punch biopsies. PBMCs were isolated by density centrifugation and stained for CD3, CD4 and CD8, and CD4+ and CD8+ T cells were sorted on a FACSAria. This sample was included in a study of CD8+ T cells in alopecia areata (dated by TCRdb to 2016 to 2018). Regarding the complete study: Treated patients were enrolled in an open-label pilot trial of oral tofacitinib, 5 to 10 mg twice daily, for moderate-to-severe alopecia areata. Biopsies were taken from tofacitinib-treated patients at baseline and at 4 and 24 weeks of treatment, and a later scalp biopsy was taken in several of the tofacitinib-treated patients. High-throughput TCRbeta sequencing was used to examine T cell clonal expansion in alopecia areata in both the C3H/HeJ mouse model and human patients. On the human side, TCRbeta sequencing was run on scalp tissue and on sorted CD4+ and CD8+ peripheral blood T cells from healthy controls and from alopecia areata patients with either patchy or totalis/universalis disease. Patients received tofacitinib for 6 to 18 months and were then followed off drug for 6 months to check for delayed response and recurrence. RNA was extracted with the PAXgene miRNA kit for fixed scalp, the miRNeasy kit for PBMCs, and the RNeasy kit for mouse skin. immunoSEQ multiplex PCR using 35 Vbeta forward primers and 13 Jbeta reverse primers was used to amplify TCRbeta CDR3 regions. In treated patients, disease severity was measured using the SALT score, which gives the percentage of scalp surface area affected. Clonality in the scalp was compared among normal scalp (n=4), patchy alopecia areata scalp (n=8), and alopecia totalis/universalis scalp (n=8). Broader findings and caveats from the paper: The treated cohort was small, with a single nonresponder, so links between baseline CD8+ expansion and response need larger studies. TCR sequences shared between patients were less clear than in mice, possibly partly because of HLA diversity in the patient population. Scalp TCR repertoire analysis is complicated because resident alphabeta T cells in normal human skin are also sequenced, whereas mouse skin is dominated by gammadelta T cells. Compared with normal scalp, lesional scalp had higher clonality and more expanded CD8+ clones, particularly in alopecia totalis/universalis, a pattern that suggests antigenic drive. Many expanded lesional clones were found to persist in scalp and blood during tofacitinib treatment, and relapse after treatment cessation may be partly explained by this persistence. Scalp clonality and the number of expanded CD8+ clones among the top 100 scalp clones were significantly decreased by tofacitinib.

The library was prepared using the immunoSEQ multiplex PCR assay. For TCR sequencing, RNA was extracted from every sample and reverse transcribed into cDNA to serve as template. SuperScript III was used to make first-strand cDNA, primed with a 2:1 mix of oligo-dT and random hexamers. Amplification bias was assessed with a synthetic immune receptor repertoire, and residual bias was removed computationally. The study's processing was this. After raw reads were preprocessed to remove errors, the CDR3 was defined following IMGT conventions as running from the conserved cysteine to phenylalanine. Clonality was calculated as 1 minus Shannon entropy normalized by log2 of the number of productive unique TCRs. Whether each scalp clone was CD4 or CD8 was inferred by checking scalp TCRbeta sequences against the CD4 and CD8 repertoires from sorted blood. Here the immuneACCESS table is served through TCRdb, limited to in-frame sequences with V and J called. Missing clones are a known gap in these copies; in checked studies unresolved V genes cover under half, and the rest lacks a known reason. The DNA gave D and trimming, while V, J and clone size come from that table. Within this sample are 95,000 to 150,000 clones, with around 60% of them counted one time only. The ten top clones hold 5% to 7% of the sample.

The TCR was taken from a human donor with alopecia areata. The source material was CD4+ T cells sorted from blood, sampled at week 4, from a patient treated with tofacitinib.

The CDR3 is CASSQEGGTGEGYEQYF. Here is the DNA: TGTGCCAGCAGCCAAGAAGGGGGAACAGGGGAGGGATACGAGCAGTACTTC. The chain uses TRBV4-2 and TRBJ2-7, with the D gene possibly TRBD1 or TRBD2, each one fitting 7 bases. According to the germline V gene, CDR1 reads LGHNA and CDR2 reads YNFKEQ. Its CDR3 holds 17 amino acids, cysteine through phenylalanine. Only the CDR3 DNA is retained, 51 bases long and in frame from the first base. The junction shows trimming of 0 bases on V and 4 bases on J, plus 19 bases between the germline ends.